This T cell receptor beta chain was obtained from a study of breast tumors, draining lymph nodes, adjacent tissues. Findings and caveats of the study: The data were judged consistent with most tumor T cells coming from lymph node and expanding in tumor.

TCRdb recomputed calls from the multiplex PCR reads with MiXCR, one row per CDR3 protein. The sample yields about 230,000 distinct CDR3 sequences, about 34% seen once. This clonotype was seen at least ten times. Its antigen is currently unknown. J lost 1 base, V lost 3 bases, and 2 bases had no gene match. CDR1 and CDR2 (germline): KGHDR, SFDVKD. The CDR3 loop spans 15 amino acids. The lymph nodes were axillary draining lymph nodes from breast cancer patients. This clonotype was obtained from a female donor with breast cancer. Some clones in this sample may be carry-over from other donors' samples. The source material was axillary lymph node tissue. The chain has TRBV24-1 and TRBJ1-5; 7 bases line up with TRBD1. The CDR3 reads CATSDTGQSNQPQHF. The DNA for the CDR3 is TGTGCCACCAGTGATACGGGACAGAGCAATCAGCCCCAGCATTTT.